The T cell receptor (beta chain) described here comes from a study of cytomegalovirus exposure and HLA in healthy donors. Looking at the study overall: A prior analysis found fewer than 120 million unique TCR beta sequences from 150 million to 200 million T cells.

Regarding the study as a whole: Presence/absence analyses assumed roughly uniform sequencing depth across donors.

Primers included in the PCR were 60 Vbeta and 13 Jbeta primers. The protocol was immunoSEQ multiplex PCR, while the TCRdb copy is restricted to in-frame clones and leaves out a portion. The table has under 200,000 clones, approximately 83% seen once. This clone has a handful of counts. Its antigen is not known. The germline CDR1 and CDR2 sequences are SEHNR and FQNEAQ (reference sequence). V was shortened by 2 bases and J by 8 bases, with 6 bases between the two germline ends. The CDR3 is 11 residues long. This TCR was recovered from a man aged 18 to 30 in good health and CMV-seropositive. This rearrangement joins TRBV7-9 to TRBJ1-1, with unresolved D. The sample taken for sequencing was PBMCs. DNA of the CDR3: TGTGCCAGCAGCTTATCGGGGGAAGCTTTCTTT. Its protein product is CASSLSGEAFF.